This entry lists 2 T cell receptor beta chains sequenced from one sample in a study of tumor-infiltrating lymphocytes in glioblastoma multiforme. TCRB libraries came from RNA via three nested multiplex PCR rounds. TCRdb re-analysed the multiplex PCR reads in MiXCR, keeping a single row per CDR3 protein. This table holds 8,500 to 10,000 distinct CDR3 sequences, around 64% found once. The source material was brain tumor tissue. The receptors shown here come from a male donor with glioblastoma.

As for this clonotype: The junction does not match germline at one end; this may be a read error. The J gene is TRBJ1-1, the V gene TRBV20-1; the D is unclear. This CDR3 comprises 11 residues. CDR1 is DFQATT, CDR2 SNEGSKA, per germline (reference sequence). CDR3 loop: CSASDQFFVFF. CDR3 sequence (DNA): TGTAGTGCTAGTGACCAGTTTTTCGTTTTCTTT.

The chain is built from TRBV11-2 and TRBJ2-4; D is ambiguous. The germline V gene has CDR1 SGHAT and CDR2 FQNNGV. Trimming shortened V by 3 bases and J by 4 bases, and 13 bases separated the two germline ends. CDR3 length: 15 amino acids. The CDR3 DNA reads as TGTGCCAGCAGCTTTGGGGATAGCAGAAAAAACATTCAGTACTTC. Its protein product is CASSFGDSRKNIQYF. Using reference TRBV11-2 and TRBJ2-4 for the parts outside the CDR3, the full variable domain is EAGVAQSPRYKIIEKRQSVAFWCNPISGHATLYWYQQILGQGPKLLIQFQNNGVVDDSQLPKDRFSAERLKGVDSTLKIQPAKLEDSAVYLCASSFGDSRKNIQYFGAGTRLSVL.